The present T cell receptor beta chain was sequenced within a study of T cells in tuberculosis. TCRdb keeps only in-frame clones here, not all; method: immunoSEQ multiplex PCR. The data show 20,000 to 25,000 clones, about 85% seen once. Time point described: new active TB diagnosis, blood taken before or within 7 days of starting treatment. The V gene lost 5 bases and the J gene lost 0 bases, with 15 bases spanning the gap. Germline V lookup: CDR1 SGDLS, CDR2 YYNGEE. CDR3 size: 16 residues. The clonotype originates from an adult with tuberculosis. The sample in question was PBMCs, obtained at tuberculosis diagnosis. The chain couples TRBV9 to TRBJ2-1; TRBD1 is a possible D gene (6 bases). The CDR3 DNA sequence: TGTGCCAGCAGTCCTACCGGGACAATCTCCTACAATGAGCAGTTCTTC. This encodes CASSPTGTISYNEQFF. Using reference TRBV9 and TRBJ2-1 for the parts outside the CDR3, the full variable domain is DSGVTQTPKHLITATGQRVTLRCSPRSGDLSVYWYQQSLDQGLQFLIQYYNGEERAKGNILERFSAQQFPDLHSELNLSSLELGDSALYFCASSPTGTISYNEQFFGPGTRLTVL.